This T cell receptor (beta chain) is from a study of blood T cells in healthy people across ages. Next came a second PCR, run for roughly 6 to 11 cycles, which used a sample-barcoded 5' primer along with a J-beta primer mix. One entry per CDR3 protein, called by TCRdb with MiXCR from the 5' RACE reads. The sample carries more than 800,000 distinct CDR3 sequences, more than 25% recorded once. On this clonotype itself: Its matching antigen is unknown.

The V gene's germline CDR1 is DFQATT and CDR2 SNEGSKA (reference sequence). The CDR3 consists of 14 residues. Germline trimming cut 6 bases from V and 3 bases from J; bases unmatched to any gene: 6. Broader study findings: Donor CMV infection status was unknown, possibly confounding age-related changes in expanded clonotypes.

Sequencing used blood. The gene calls are TRBV20-1 and TRBJ2-3, with 10 bases identical to TRBD2. The sequence was obtained from a woman older than 75 in good health. As DNA, the CDR3 is TGCAGTGCCGAGCGGGGGGGCCTAACAGATACGCAGTATTTT. Residues: CSAERGGLTDTQYF.